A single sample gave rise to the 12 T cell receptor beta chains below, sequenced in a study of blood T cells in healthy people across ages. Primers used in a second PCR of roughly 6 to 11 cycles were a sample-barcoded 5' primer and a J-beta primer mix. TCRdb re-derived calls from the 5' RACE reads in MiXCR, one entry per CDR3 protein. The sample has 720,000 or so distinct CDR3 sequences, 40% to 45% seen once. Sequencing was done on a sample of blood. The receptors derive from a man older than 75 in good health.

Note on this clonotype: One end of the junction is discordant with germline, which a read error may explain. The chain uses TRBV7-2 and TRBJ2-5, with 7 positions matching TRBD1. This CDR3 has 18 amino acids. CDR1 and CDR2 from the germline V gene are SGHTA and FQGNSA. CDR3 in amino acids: CASGPRGPGTAVQETQYF. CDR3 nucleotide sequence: TGTGCCAGCGGCCCAAGGGGCCCCGGGACAGCAGTACAAGAGACCCAGTACTTT.

The CDR3 nucleotides are TGTGCCAGCAGCTTTCATCGGGGGACAGGAGTTTTCTACAATGAGCAGTTCTTC. Translated, it gives CASSFHRGTGVFYNEQFF. The genes are TRBV5-4 and TRBJ2-1, with 8 positions matching TRBD1. Germline assignment: CDR1 SGHNT and CDR2 YYREEE (reference sequence). This CDR3 contains 18 residues. V was pared by 2 bases and J by 3 bases, with 13 bases of the junction left unmatched.

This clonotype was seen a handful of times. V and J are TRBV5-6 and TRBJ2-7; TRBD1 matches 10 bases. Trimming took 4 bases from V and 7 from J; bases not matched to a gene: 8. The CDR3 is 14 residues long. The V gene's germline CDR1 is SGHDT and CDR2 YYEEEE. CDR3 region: CASSPGQGTREQYF. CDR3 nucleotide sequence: TGTGCCAGCAGCCCGGGACAGGGGACGAGGGAGCAGTACTTC. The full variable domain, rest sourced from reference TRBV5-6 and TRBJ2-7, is DAGVTQSPTHLIKTRGQQVTLRCSPKSGHDTVSWYQQALGQGPQFIFQYYEEEERQRGNFPDRFSGHQFPNYSSELNVNALLLGDSALYLCASSPGQGTREQYFGPGTRLTVT.

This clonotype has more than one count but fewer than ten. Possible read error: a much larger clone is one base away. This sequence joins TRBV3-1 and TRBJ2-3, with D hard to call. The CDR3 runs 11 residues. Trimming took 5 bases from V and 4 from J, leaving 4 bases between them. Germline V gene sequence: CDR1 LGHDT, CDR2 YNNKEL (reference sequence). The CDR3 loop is CASSWSDTQYF. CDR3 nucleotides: TGTGCCAGCAGCTGGTCAGATACGCAGTATTTT.

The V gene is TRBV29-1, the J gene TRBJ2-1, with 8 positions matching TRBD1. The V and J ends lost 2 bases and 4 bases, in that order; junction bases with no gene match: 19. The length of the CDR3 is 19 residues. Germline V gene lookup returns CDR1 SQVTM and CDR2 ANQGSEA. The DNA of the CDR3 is TGCAGCGTTGAATATGCTGGTGGTCAGCCCAGGGGGCTTTACAATGAGCAGTTCTTC. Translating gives CSVEYAGGQPRGLYNEQFF.

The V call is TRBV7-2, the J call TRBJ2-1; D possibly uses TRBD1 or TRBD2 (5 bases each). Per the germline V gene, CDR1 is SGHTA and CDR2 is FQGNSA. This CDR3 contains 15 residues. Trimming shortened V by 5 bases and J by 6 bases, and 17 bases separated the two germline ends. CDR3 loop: CASSRGLLGVNEQFF. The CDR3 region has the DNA TGTGCCAGCAGCCGAGGACTTCTAGGGGTCAATGAGCAGTTCTTC.

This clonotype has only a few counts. This CDR3 reads CASSTLAGDHNEQFF. CDR3 sequence (DNA): TGTGCCAGCTCCACCTTAGCGGGGGACCACAATGAGCAGTTCTTC. The chain carries TRBV9 and TRBJ2-1; 9 positions match TRBD2. The CDR3 extends over 15 amino acids. Germline V CDR1 and CDR2: SGDLS, YYNGEE. The J segment lost 5 bases and the V segment lost 7 bases, leaving 10 bases of the junction unmatched. The whole variable domain, remainder taken from reference TRBV9 and TRBJ2-1, is DSGVTQTPKHLITATGQRVTLRCSPRSGDLSVYWYQQSLDQGLQFLIQYYNGEERAKGNILERFSAQQFPDLHSELNLSSLELGDSALYFCASSTLAGDHNEQFFGPGTRLTVL.

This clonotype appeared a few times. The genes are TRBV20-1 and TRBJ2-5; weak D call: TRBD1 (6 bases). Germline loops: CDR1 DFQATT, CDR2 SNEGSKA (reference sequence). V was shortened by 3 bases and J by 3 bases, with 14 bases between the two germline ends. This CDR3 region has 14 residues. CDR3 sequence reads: CSASLGQRKETQYF. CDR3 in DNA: TGCAGTGCTAGTCTTGGACAGAGGAAAGAGACCCAGTACTTC.

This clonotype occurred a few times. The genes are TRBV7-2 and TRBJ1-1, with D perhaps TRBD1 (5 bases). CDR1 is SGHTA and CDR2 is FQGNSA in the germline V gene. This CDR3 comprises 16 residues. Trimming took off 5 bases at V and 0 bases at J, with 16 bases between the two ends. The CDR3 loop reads CASSAFVGGMNTEAFF. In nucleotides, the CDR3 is TGTGCCAGCAGCGCATTTGTCGGGGGTATGAACACTGAAGCTTTCTTT.

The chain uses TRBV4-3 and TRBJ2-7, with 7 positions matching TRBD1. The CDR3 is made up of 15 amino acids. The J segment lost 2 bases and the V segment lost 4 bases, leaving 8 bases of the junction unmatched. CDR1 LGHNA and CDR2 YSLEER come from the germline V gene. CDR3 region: CASSPRDSEAYEQYF. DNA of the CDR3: TGCGCCAGCAGCCCGAGGGACAGTGAAGCCTACGAGCAGTACTTC.

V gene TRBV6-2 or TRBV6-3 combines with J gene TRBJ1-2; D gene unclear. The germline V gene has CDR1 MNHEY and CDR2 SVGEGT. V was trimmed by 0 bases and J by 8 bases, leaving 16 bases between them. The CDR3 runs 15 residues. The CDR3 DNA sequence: TGTGCCAGCAGTTACTCAAACCAGGCGGTTGGCGGCTACACCTTC. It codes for CASSYSNQAVGGYTF.

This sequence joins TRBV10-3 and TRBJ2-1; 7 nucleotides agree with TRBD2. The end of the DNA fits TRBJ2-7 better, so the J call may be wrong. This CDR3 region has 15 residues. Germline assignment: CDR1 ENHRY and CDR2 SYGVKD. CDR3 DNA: TGTGCCATCAGTGAGTCGGCTAGCGGATACAATGAGCAGTACTTC. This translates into CAISESASGYNEQYF.